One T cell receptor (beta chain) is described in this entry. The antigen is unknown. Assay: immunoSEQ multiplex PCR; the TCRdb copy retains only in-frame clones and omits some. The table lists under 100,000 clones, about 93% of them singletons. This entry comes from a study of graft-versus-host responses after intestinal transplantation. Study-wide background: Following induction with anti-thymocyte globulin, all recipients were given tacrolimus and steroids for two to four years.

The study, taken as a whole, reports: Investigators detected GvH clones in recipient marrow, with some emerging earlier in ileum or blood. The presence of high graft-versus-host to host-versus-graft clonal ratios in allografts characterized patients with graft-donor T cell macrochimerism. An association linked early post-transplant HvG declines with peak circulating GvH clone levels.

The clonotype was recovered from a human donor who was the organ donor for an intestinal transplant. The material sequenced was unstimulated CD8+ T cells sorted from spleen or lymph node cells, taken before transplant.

CDR3 bases: TGTGCCAGCAGTTTATACCAGGGTTGGAATGAGCAGTTCTTC. This encodes CASSLYQGWNEQFF. The V call is TRBV27, the J call TRBJ2-1; possibly TRBD1 for D (5 bases). This CDR3 has 14 amino acids. Germline CDR1 MNHEY, CDR2 SMNVEV (reference sequence). With 1 base removed from V and 7 bases from J, the gap between germline ends came to 11 bases.